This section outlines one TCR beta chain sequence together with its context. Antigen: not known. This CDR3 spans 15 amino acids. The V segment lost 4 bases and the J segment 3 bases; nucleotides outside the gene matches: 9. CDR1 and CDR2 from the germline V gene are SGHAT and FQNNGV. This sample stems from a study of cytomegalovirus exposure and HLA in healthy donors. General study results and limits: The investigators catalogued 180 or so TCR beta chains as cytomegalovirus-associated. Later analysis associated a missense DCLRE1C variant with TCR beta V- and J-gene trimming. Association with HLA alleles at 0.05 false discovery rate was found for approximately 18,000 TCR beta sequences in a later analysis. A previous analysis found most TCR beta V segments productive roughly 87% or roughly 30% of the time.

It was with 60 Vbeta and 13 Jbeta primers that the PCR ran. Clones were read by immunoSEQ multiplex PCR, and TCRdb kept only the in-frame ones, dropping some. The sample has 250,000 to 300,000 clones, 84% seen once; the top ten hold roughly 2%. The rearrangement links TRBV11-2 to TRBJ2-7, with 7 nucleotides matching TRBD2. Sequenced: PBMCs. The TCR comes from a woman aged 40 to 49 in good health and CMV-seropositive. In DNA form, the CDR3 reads TGTGCCAGCAGCTCCCCGCGGGGGACGATCTACGAGCAGTACTTC. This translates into CASSSPRGTIYEQYF.